These 18 T cell receptor beta chains share one sample of origin, sequenced in a study of identical twins. TCRdb reprocessed the 5' RACE reads with MiXCR, giving one entry per CDR3 protein. This table has around 100,000 distinct CDR3 sequences, roughly 6% appearing once. Sequenced sample: memory T cells sorted from blood. The receptors stem from a woman between 50 and 59 years old in good health.

This clonotype was counted at least ten times. The chain combines TRBV20-1 with TRBJ2-7; unclear D gene. V lost 1 base and J lost 2, with 9 bases in between. The length of the CDR3 is 13 residues. CDR1 DFQATT and CDR2 SNEGSKA come from the germline V gene (reference sequence). The CDR3 bases are TGCAGTGCTAGAGCCAGCGTGGCCTACGAGCAGTACTTC. Its protein product is CSARASVAYEQYF.

The V call is TRBV13, the J call TRBJ2-5; 7 bases are shared with TRBD1. CDR3 length equals 15 residues. V trimming: 5 bases; J trimming: 3 bases; junction bases outside the gene matches: 9. The germline V gene has CDR1 PRHDT and CDR2 FYEKMQ (reference sequence). The CDR3 nucleotides read TGTGCCAGCAGCCTACTCACAGGGGTGAAAGAGACCCAGTACTTC. Translating gives CASSLLTGVKETQYF.

This clonotype was counted ten times or more. The rearrangement uses TRBV6-2 or TRBV6-3 and TRBJ2-1, with 12 bases identical to TRBD2. This CDR3 spans 17 amino acids. Trimming at V came to 4 bases and at J to 6 bases, leaving 10 bases not matched to a gene. The germline V gene encodes CDR1 MNHEY and CDR2 SVGEGT. In DNA, the CDR3 is TGTGCCAGCAGTTTGCCTAGCGGGAGGGCTAATGGCAATGAGCAGTTCTTC. This codes for CASSLPSGRANGNEQFF.

The sample holds a few counts of this clonotype. This sequence joins TRBV19 and TRBJ1-5, with a possible D match to TRBD1 (5 bases). V shed 5 bases and J shed 3 bases, with 14 bases lying between them. The germline V gene encodes CDR1 LNHDA and CDR2 SQIVND (reference sequence). CDR3 length: 15 residues. The CDR3 reads CASSSPAGPNQPQHF. The CDR3, as DNA: TGTGCCAGTAGTTCCCCCGCGGGGCCCAATCAGCCCCAGCATTTT.

The chain combines TRBV30 with TRBJ1-1; D is undetermined. Germline V gene sequence: CDR1 GTSNPN, CDR2 SVGIG (reference sequence). The CDR3 has 12 amino acids. V dropped 3 bases and J dropped 2 bases, with 7 bases sitting between them. CDR3 residues: CAWRSTNTEAFF. In DNA, the CDR3 is TGTGCCTGGAGGTCAACAAACACTGAAGCTTTCTTT.

The CDR3 region is CASKDYRDAGELFF. CDR3 sequence (DNA): TGTGCCAGCAAGGACTACCGGGACGCCGGGGAGCTGTTTTTT. This sequence joins TRBV6-5 and TRBJ2-2, with D tentatively TRBD2 (6 bases). CDR1 and CDR2 from the germline V gene are MNHEY and SVGAGI. The CDR3 totals 14 residues. The V end was cut by 7 bases, the J end by 6 bases, with 15 bases between.

This clonotype was seen a few times. The chain carries TRBV6-5 and TRBJ1-3; D gene ambiguous. V lost 10 bases and J lost 0, with 10 bases in between. The germline gives CDR1 MNHEY, CDR2 SVGAGI. The CDR3 is made up of 13 amino acids. CDR3 sequence reads: CAIYYNSGNTIYF. The CDR3 DNA sequence: TGTGCCATTTATTACAACTCTGGAAACACCATATATTTT.

The V and J genes are TRBV11-2 and TRBJ2-5; 15 bases fit TRBD2. The CDR3 is 17 residues long. With 5 bases clipped from V and 0 bases from J, the junction kept 4 bases outside the gene matches. CDR1 and CDR2 (germline): SGHAT, FQNNGV. CDR3 residues: CASSRTSGGVYQETQYF. The CDR3 region has the DNA TGTGCCAGCAGCCGGACTAGCGGGGGGGTCTACCAAGAGACCCAGTACTTC. The whole variable domain, filled in from reference TRBV11-2 and TRBJ2-5, reads EAGVAQSPRYKIIEKRQSVAFWCNPISGHATLYWYQQILGQGPKLLIQFQNNGVVDDSQLPKDRFSAERLKGVDSTLKIQPAKLEDSAVYLCASSRTSGGVYQETQYFGPGTRLLVL.

This chain links TRBV7-2 with TRBJ2-3; no definite D call. The CDR3 length is 13 residues. CDR1 SGHTA and CDR2 FQGNSA come from the germline V gene. Trimming took 3 bases from V and 3 from J, leaving 7 bases between them. The CDR3 nucleotides are TGTGCCAGCAGCTTTAGCTTTACAGATACGCAGTATTTT. Protein sequence: CASSFSFTDTQYF.

This clonotype was observed a handful of times. The chain employs TRBV3-1 and TRBJ2-6; perhaps D is TRBD1 or TRBD2 (5 bases each). V lost 4 bases and J 4 bases, leaving 17 bases between the germline ends. The CDR3 is made up of 17 amino acids. CDR1 and CDR2 (germline): LGHDT, YNNKEL (reference sequence). In DNA form, the CDR3 reads TGTGCCAGCAGCCGCCCGGGACGGAGGACGGGGGCCAACGTCCTGACTTTC. Translated: CASSRPGRRTGANVLTF.

For this clonotype: A much larger clone is a single base away; this may be a read error. The CDR3 spells CASSSAPTGKYADKQYF. CDR3 coding DNA: TGTGCCAGCAGCTCAGCCCCAACAGGGAAATACGCAGATAAGCAGTATTTT. The chain employs TRBV5-6 and TRBJ2-3; TRBD1 might be the D (6 bases). CDR1 and CDR2 (germline): SGHDT, YYEEEE. The CDR3 consists of 17 residues. The full variable domain, in which reference TRBV5-6 and TRBJ2-3 provide the parts outside the CDR3, is DAGVTQSPTHLIKTRGQQVTLRCSPKSGHDTVSWYQQALGQGPQFIFQYYEEEERQRGNFPDRFSGHQFPNYSSELNVNALLLGDSALYLCASSSAPTGKYADKQYFGPGTRLTVL.

There are many counts of this clonotype. V and J are TRBV5-1 and TRBJ2-1; TRBD1 might be the D (5 bases). The CDR3 totals 14 residues. CDR1 and CDR2 (germline): SGHRS, YFSETQ. Trimming cost V 0 bases and J 5 bases, with 9 bases left between them. The CDR3 region has the DNA TGCGCCAGCAGCTTGGCGACAGTCAACAATGAGCAGTTCTTC. Translated, it gives CASSLATVNNEQFF.

This clonotype has ten or more counts. The chain has TRBV13 and TRBJ1-1, with a weak D call TRBD1 (6 bases). V gave up 4 bases and J gave up 4 bases, with 10 bases separating them. This CDR3 spans 13 amino acids. Germline CDR1 reads PRHDT; CDR2 reads FYEKMQ (reference sequence). The CDR3 DNA reads as TGTGCCAGCAGCTCGGGGGCAAGCACTGAAGCTTTCTTT. Encoded protein: CASSSGASTEAFF.

This clonotype has a count of ten or more. V is TRBV9 and J is TRBJ2-5; 7 bases are a match to TRBD2. Unmatched junction bases numbered 7, after V lost 1 base and J lost 4 bases. Per the germline V gene, CDR1 is SGDLS and CDR2 is YYNGEE. The CDR3 sequence is 15 residues long. The CDR3 region is CASSVLAAGAETQYF. CDR3 bases: TGTGCCAGCAGCGTACTAGCGGCGGGCGCAGAGACCCAGTACTTC.

This clonotype was detected many times. The chain combines TRBV29-1 with TRBJ2-7, with D possibly matching TRBD2 (5 bases). Germline CDR1 and CDR2: SQVTM and ANQGSEA. The CDR3 totals 15 residues. V lost 7 bases and J lost 3, with 22 bases in between. The CDR3: CSAQGWATTSYEQYF. The CDR3 nucleotides read TGCAGCGCTCAAGGGTGGGCGACTACGAGCTACGAGCAGTACTTC.

This clonotype was recorded many times. The rearrangement links TRBV27 to TRBJ1-1, with no clear D. Germline V gene data show CDR1 as MNHEY and CDR2 as SMNVEV (reference sequence). This CDR3 region has 14 residues. V lost 7 bases and J lost 2, with 14 bases in between. The DNA of the CDR3 is TGTGCCAGCAACCCACACGAACCTAACACTGAAGCTTTCTTT. The encoded protein is CASNPHEPNTEAFF.

This clonotype was found many times. The chain links TRBV13 to TRBJ2-7; D is perhaps TRBD2 (5 bases). The V gene's germline CDR1 is PRHDT and CDR2 FYEKMQ (reference sequence). Trimming removed 3 bases from V and 4 bases from J, with 10 bases in between. CDR3 length: 13 amino acids. The CDR3 region is CASSFSGEYEQYV. The CDR3 DNA reads as TGTGCCAGCAGCTTCTCCGGGGAATACGAGCAGTACGTC.

The CDR3 bases are TGCGCCAGCAGAAGGACTAGCGGGAAATCTCTCGAGCAGTACTTC. Its protein is CASRRTSGKSLEQYF. This sequence joins TRBV5-1 and TRBJ2-7, with 12 nucleotides matching TRBD2. V lost 5 bases, J lost 6 bases, and 9 bases stayed unmatched. There are 15 residues in the CDR3. Germline-derived CDR1 and CDR2 are SGHRS and YFSETQ.